These T cell receptor beta chains were read from a single sample in a study of T cell responses to AZD1222 COVID-19 vaccine. Some clones are missing from TCRdb's copy, which holds only in-frame ones; the method was immunoSEQ multiplex PCR. The table lists about 140,000 clones, approximately 92% of them singletons, with 1.7% in the top ten. Sequenced here: peripheral blood, sampled on day 0 of AZD1222 vaccination. Every receptor here comes from an adult in good health. The CDR3 runs from the conserved cysteine through the conserved F or W. D genes are given only for firm matches. Clone size is stated in some rows and not others, as once, few, many or a class when expanded.

j_gene | v_gene | abundance | d_gene | CDR3nt | CDR3aa
TRBJ2-7 | TRBV4-1 | once | TRBD2 | TGCGCCAGCAGCCAAGGATGGTTGGGACTAGCGGTTTACGAGCAGTACTTC | CASSQGWLGLAVYEQYF
TRBJ1-2 | TRBV7-9 | few | TRBD1 | TGTGCCAGCAGCCGACAGGGGTATGGCTACACCTTC | CASSRQGYGYTF
TRBJ1-2 | TRBV12-3/TRBV12-4 | - | - | TGTGCCAGCAGTCGGGGGGAGGGCTACACCTTC | CASSRGEGYTF
TRBJ1-1 | TRBV12-3/TRBV12-4 | - | - | TGTGCCAGCAGTTTAGGGGCTTTCACTGAAGCTTTCTTT | CASSLGAFTEAFF
TRBJ2-7 | TRBV11-2 | - | - | TGTGCCAGCAGCTCCCCGTGGGACGGTCGCTGGTACGAGCAGTACTTC | CASSSPWDGRWYEQYF
TRBJ1-2 | TRBV5-6 | - | - | TGTGCCAGCAGCTTGGCGGGGCAGGGGAGCTACACCTTC | CASSLAGQGSYTF
TRBJ1-5 | TRBV30 | - | - | TGTGCCTGGAGTGTACTTGGGGGCGCGGGCAATCAGCCCCAGCATTTT | CAWSVLGGAGNQPQHF
TRBJ1-4 | TRBV15 | - | - | TGTGCCACCAGCAGAAGACGGACGAATGAAAAACTGTTTTTT | CATSRRRTNEKLFF
TRBJ2-1 | TRBV9 | - | TRBD2 | TGTGCCAGCAGCGTCCTAGCGGCAAGCTCCTACAATGAGCAGTTCTTC | CASSVLAASSYNEQFF
TRBJ2-3 | TRBV5-1 | - | - | TGCGCCAGCAGCAACTGGGGGGTCGATACAGATACGCAGTATTTT | CASSNWGVDTDTQYF
TRBJ1-2 | TRBV6-5 | - | TRBD1 | TGTGCCAGCAGGCAGGGACAGGGGGCTGGGGGCTACACCTTC | CASRQGQGAGGYTF
TRBJ2-1 | TRBV29-1 | - | - | TGCAGCGTTGCGGGGGTATCCTACAATGAGCAGTTCTTC | CSVAGVSYNEQFF
TRBJ2-7 | TRBV5-1 | - | TRBD2 | TGCGCCAGCAGCTTGGTTACTAGCGGGATGTACGAGCAGTACTTC | CASSLVTSGMYEQYF
TRBJ2-3 | TRBV9 | - | - | TGTGCCAGCAGCGTGACCCCTGGGCGCACAGATACGCAGTATTTT | CASSVTPGRTDTQYF
TRBJ2-2 | TRBV19 | - | - | TGTGCCAGTAGTTCGAGATTACGGGACACTTACACCGGGGAGCTGTTTTTT | CASSSRLRDTYTGELFF
TRBJ1-1 | TRBV18 | - | TRBD1 | TGTGCCAGCACCTACTCCGGTCAGGGGGAAAGGGCTTTCTTT | CASTYSGQGERAFF
TRBJ2-7 | TRBV23-1 | - | - | TGCGCCAGCAGTCAATCGGGGCAACGGGTGAAGGGCTCCTACGAGCAGTACTTC | CASSQSGQRVKGSYEQYF
TRBJ2-1 | TRBV18 | - | TRBD1 | TGTGCCAGCTCTCCCGGGACAGACAATGAGCAGTTCTTC | CASSPGTDNEQFF
TRBJ2-3 | TRBV29-1 | - | - | TGCAGCGTCGGCTTCGGGGTATTCGTGGGAGATACGCAGTATTTT | CSVGFGVFVGDTQYF
TRBJ1-1 | TRBV28 | once | - | TGTGCCAGCAGTAGTGGGACTGAAGCTTTCTTT | CASSSGTEAFF
TRBJ2-2 | TRBV4-1 | few | - | TGCGCCAGCAGCCAAGGATCGGGCAACCCGAACACCGGGGAGCTGTTTTTT | CASSQGSGNPNTGELFF
TRBJ2-7 | TRBV5-1 | - | TRBD2 | TGCGCCAGCAGCTTGGATGGACTAGCGGGAGGAAACGAGCAGTACTTC | CASSLDGLAGGNEQYF
TRBJ1-2 | TRBV7-9 | - | TRBD1 | TGTGCCAGCAGCTCCTGGACAGGTTACGGTTCAGCTAACTATGGCTACACCTTC | CASSSWTGYGSANYGYTF
TRBJ1-2 | TRBV5-1 | once | - | TGCGCCAGCAGCTTGGTTAGGGCGGAGGGAGGAGGCTACACCTTC | CASSLVRAEGGGYTF
TRBJ1-5 | TRBV7-9 | - | - | TGTGCCAGCAGCCAAACAGCCTCCTCAGGGCAGCCCCAGCATTTT | CASSQTASSGQPQHF
TRBJ1-1 | TRBV6-5 | - | - | TGTGCCAGCACCCGGATAAATTTGGGCACTGAAGCTTTCTTT | CASTRINLGTEAFF
TRBJ2-5 | TRBV18 | - | - | TGTGCCAGCTCCCCGGGCCCTGGGGTGGAGACCCAGTACTTC | CASSPGPGVETQYF
TRBJ1-1 | TRBV5-4 | - | TRBD1 | TGTGCCAGCAGCCCGGTGACAGGGGAGAACACTGAAGCTTTCTTT | CASSPVTGENTEAFF
TRBJ2-2 | TRBV3-1/TRBV3-2 | - | TRBD1 | TGTGCCAGCAGCCGTGGACAGGGCCTTTACACCGGGGAGCTGTTTTTT | CASSRGQGLYTGELFF
TRBJ2-1 | TRBV9 | - | TRBD2 | TGTGCCAGCAGCCTCCGGACTAGCGGTTACAATGAGCAGTTCTTC | CASSLRTSGYNEQFF
TRBJ1-1 | TRBV9 | - | - | TGTGCCAGCAGCCAGGGGTGGGGGGCGCGGAACACTGAAGCTTTCTTT | CASSQGWGARNTEAFF
TRBJ2-3 | TRBV6-1 | - | - | TGTGCCAGCAGTGAGGATGGCAGAAACACAGATACGCAGTATTTT | CASSEDGRNTDTQYF
TRBJ2-1 | TRBV28 | - | - | TGTGCCAGCAGGCGCCGCGGAAAGCATGAGCAGTTCTTC | CASRRRGKHEQFF
TRBJ1-1 | TRBV5-1 | few | TRBD1 | TGCGCCAGCAGACCGACAGGGCGTGGGACTGAAGCTTTCTTT | CASRPTGRGTEAFF
TRBJ1-2 | TRBV3-1/TRBV3-2 | - | - | TGTGCCAGCAGCCCCCAGGGGAACTATGGCTACACCTTC | CASSPQGNYGYTF
TRBJ2-3 | TRBV28 | - | - | TGTGCCAGCAGCTTATTCTCTGGAGATACGCAGTATTTT | CASSLFSGDTQYF
TRBJ2-1 | TRBV5-1 | - | - | TGCGCCAGCAGCTTGGCCGAATTCAGCTCCTACAATGAGCAGTTCTTC | CASSLAEFSSYNEQFF
TRBJ2-3 | TRBV5-1 | - | TRBD2 | TGCGCCAGCAGCTTGGGTGCATGGACGGGAGGGCAGACAGATACGCAGTATTTT | CASSLGAWTGGQTDTQYF
TRBJ2-1 | TRBV10-3 | - | - | TGTGCCATCAGTGCAGTACTAGGGGCCTCTTACAATGAGCAGTTCTTC | CAISAVLGASYNEQFF
TRBJ2-2 | TRBV7-9 | - | - | TGTGCCAGCAGACCGGGATTCGGCACCGGGGAGCTGTTTTTT | CASRPGFGTGELFF
TRBJ2-6 | TRBV5-1 | - | TRBD1 | TGCGCCAGCAGCTTGCAGGGGGACAACGTCCTGACTTTC | CASSLQGDNVLTF
TRBJ2-7 | TRBV24-1 | - | TRBD1 | TGTGCCACCAGTGATTGGGGACAGGGCTACGAGCAGTACTTC | CATSDWGQGYEQYF
TRBJ2-7 | TRBV29-1 | - | - | TGCAGCGGTGGGTTGGGTCCATCCTACGAGCAGTACTTC | CSGGLGPSYEQYF
TRBJ2-2 | TRBV15 | - | TRBD1 | TGTGCCACCAGAAGGGGGCTTGGCACCGGGGAGCTGTTTTTT | CATRRGLGTGELFF
TRBJ2-2 | TRBV2 | - | - | TGTGCCAGCAGTGAAGTGCTAGTCAGGAACACCGGGGAGCTGTTTTTT | CASSEVLVRNTGELFF
TRBJ1-1 | TRBV30 | - | - | TGTGCCTGGAGTCACGGACTCCTGAACACTGAAGCTTTCTTT | CAWSHGLLNTEAFF